A selection of T cell receptor beta chains follows, all from one sample in a study of shared clonotypes between healthy human individuals. Here immunoSEQ multiplex PCR was the method, and the copy in TCRdb shows in-frame clones only, minus some. The sample contains about 2 million clones, less than 95% of which appear only once. Material for sequencing was naive CD8+ T cells sorted from blood. The receptors were gathered from a young man in good health. The CDR3 runs from the conserved cysteine through the conserved F or W. A D gene is named only where the DNA matches it firmly. The size field is filled for only some rows; it gives once, few, many or a size class.

TRBV5-1	NA	TRBJ2-7	NA	TGCGCCAGCAGCCTGAATTTGGGCGAGCAGTACTTC	CASSLNLGEQYF
TRBV2	TRBD2	TRBJ2-1	NA	TGTGCCAGCAGTGACGGGCTAGCGGGAGGGAATGAGCAGTTCTTC	CASSDGLAGGNEQFF
TRBV7-9	NA	TRBJ2-1	NA	TGTGCCAGCAGGCATAGTACCCATCATTTCGATGAGCAGTTCTTC	CASRHSTHHFDEQFF
TRBV7-8	TRBD1	TRBJ1-2	NA	TGTGCCAGCAGCTTATTTCCGGGACAGCTTAACTATGGCTACACCTTC	CASSLFPGQLNYGYTF
TRBV4-3	NA	TRBJ1-4	NA	TGCGCCAGCAGCCACTCGGTGGCAGGGTTTAATGAAAAACTGTTTTTT	CASSHSVAGFNEKLFF
TRBV5-1	NA	TRBJ2-7	once	TGCGCCAGCAGCTTACAGGGTGGCGAGCAGTACTTC	CASSLQGGEQYF
TRBV5-6	NA	TRBJ1-2	NA	TGTGCCAGCAGCTTGGAAGGGAACCCACTCTATGGCTACACCTTC	CASSLEGNPLYGYTF
TRBV6-5	TRBD1	TRBJ1-1	NA	TGTGCCAGCAGTTACGGTGGACAGGGGTCCACTGAAGCTTTCTTT	CASSYGGQGSTEAFF
TRBV25-1	NA	TRBJ1-1	NA	TGTGCCAGCAGTGAATTTGCGAACACTGAAGCTTTCTTT	CASSEFANTEAFF
TRBV6-6	TRBD1	TRBJ2-3	NA	TGTGCCAGCAGTTACTGGACAGGGGGCTCTCCAGATACGCAGTATTTT	CASSYWTGGSPDTQYF
TRBV7-8	NA	TRBJ2-2	once	TGTGCCAGCAGCGTCCTTCTAGTTTCGAGCACCGGGGAGCTGTTTTTT	CASSVLLVSSTGELFF
TRBV6-5	TRBD1	TRBJ2-3	NA	TGTGCCAGCAGTTCGGGGACAGTCACAGATACGCAGTATTTT	CASSSGTVTDTQYF
TRBV9	TRBD1	TRBJ2-4	NA	TGTGCCAGCAGCGACGGGACAGAAAACATTCAGTACTTC	CASSDGTENIQYF
TRBV28	NA	TRBJ1-1	NA	TGTGCCAGCAGTTTAGGGGGTTGGGGGCTTAACACTGAAGCTTTCTTT	CASSLGGWGLNTEAFF
TRBV28	NA	TRBJ2-2	NA	TGTGCCAGCAGTTTATTTCCCGCGGGCACCGGGGAGCTGTTTTTT	CASSLFPAGTGELFF
TRBV11-2	NA	TRBJ1-6	NA	TGTGCCAGCAGCTCAAAGGAGGGTAACTCACCCCTCCACTTT	CASSSKEGNSPLHF
TRBV27	NA	TRBJ1-5	NA	TGTGCCAGCAGTTCGGAACCCAGTAATCAGCCCCAGCATTTT	CASSSEPSNQPQHF
TRBV25-1	NA	TRBJ2-7	NA	TGTGCCAGCAGTGACCCCAAGGGCGAGCAGTACTTC	CASSDPKGEQYF
TRBV4-1	NA	TRBJ2-7	NA	TGCGCCAGCAGCCAAGTTATGATGCACAGGGGAGGTTACGAGCAGTACTTC	CASSQVMMHRGGYEQYF
TRBV27	NA	TRBJ2-1	NA	TGTGCCAGCAGTTATCGAGGGAGCTCCTACAATGAGCAGTTCTTC	CASSYRGSSYNEQFF
TRBV6-1	NA	TRBJ2-7	NA	TGTGCCAGCAGCCCCAGGGGACCCTACGAGCAGTACTTC	CASSPRGPYEQYF
TRBV19	TRBD1	TRBJ2-3	NA	TGTGCCAGTAGTATTGACAGGGGAAGCACAGATACGCAGTATTTT	CASSIDRGSTDTQYF
TRBV27	NA	TRBJ1-6	NA	TGTGCCAGCAGTGCCCAGATGGCACCCTATAATTCACCCCTCCACTTT	CASSAQMAPYNSPLHF
TRBV5-4	NA	TRBJ2-7	NA	TGTGCCAGCAGCGCGGGACTCCCCTACGAGCAGTACTTC	CASSAGLPYEQYF
TRBV7-9	TRBD1	TRBJ2-5	NA	TGTGCCAGCAGCTTAGCGGGACAGGGCGTGGAGACCCAGTACTTC	CASSLAGQGVETQYF
TRBV27	NA	TRBJ1-6	NA	TGTGCCAGCAGTCATGGACCTAGCTCCTATAATTCACCCCTCCACTTT	CASSHGPSSYNSPLHF
TRBV13	NA	TRBJ2-5	NA	TGTGCCAGCAGCTTAGATCAAGAGACCCAGTACTTC	CASSLDQETQYF
TRBV29-1	NA	TRBJ2-3	NA	TGCAGCGTTACAGGGTATCTCACAGATACGCAGTATTTT	CSVTGYLTDTQYF
TRBV27	NA	TRBJ2-5	NA	TGTGCCAGCAGTTTGACGTCGGGCGGGTGGGAGACCCAGTACTTC	CASSLTSGGWETQYF
TRBV25-1	NA	TRBJ1-2	NA	TGTGCCAGCAGTGAATATCGCGATGGCTACACCTTC	CASSEYRDGYTF
TRBV19	TRBD1	TRBJ2-7	NA	TGTGCCAGTAGTACTGGACAGGGATGGACCTACGAGCAGTACTTC	CASSTGQGWTYEQYF
TRBV19	NA	TRBJ2-7	NA	TGTGCCAGTAGTATAAGCCCAGGCTACGAGCAGTACTTC	CASSISPGYEQYF
TRBV27	TRBD1	TRBJ2-7	NA	TGTGCCAGCACTAGTTTGGGCCTTTCCAGGGGGCTCTACGAGCAGTACTTC	CASTSLGLSRGLYEQYF
TRBV5-4	NA	TRBJ2-7	once	TGTGCCAGCCGTGATGGACCGGATAACCCCTACGAGCAGTACTTC	CASRDGPDNPYEQYF
TRBV30	TRBD1	TRBJ2-2	NA	TGTGCCTGGAGCCAGGGGGCCTCGAGCACCGGGGAGCTGTTTTTT	CAWSQGASSTGELFF
TRBV9	NA	TRBJ2-1	NA	TGTGCCAGCAGCGTAGGCTCCTACAATGAGCAGTTCTTC	CASSVGSYNEQFF
TRBV7-9	NA	TRBJ2-1	NA	TGTGCCAGCAGCTCGACAACAGGGTCCTACAATGAGCAGTTCTTC	CASSSTTGSYNEQFF
TRBV30	NA	TRBJ2-3	NA	TGTGCCTGGGGTGCCCATTCTGGGGGACGCCCTGGGACAGATACGCAGTATTTT	CAWGAHSGGRPGTDTQYF
TRBV6-1	NA	TRBJ1-5	NA	TGTGCCAGCGGTCTAACTTTGACCCAGCATTTT	CASGLTLTQHF
TRBV5-1	NA	TRBJ1-1	NA	TGCGCCAGCAGCTTGGATGCTGGACTTCCAGCTTTCTTT	CASSLDAGLPAFF
TRBV9	NA	TRBJ1-1	NA	TGTGCCAGCAGTGGAGAGGGAGACACGAACACTGAAGCTTTCTTT	CASSGEGDTNTEAFF
TRBV2	NA	TRBJ2-2	NA	TGTGCCAGCAGGTCGGCGGGCACCGGGGAGCTGTTTTTT	CASRSAGTGELFF
TRBV27	TRBD1	TRBJ2-5	NA	TGTGCCAGCAGTTTATCAGAGGGGGCGCGGGAGACCCAGTACTTC	CASSLSEGARETQYF
TRBV5-1	TRBD1	TRBJ1-4	once	TGCGCCAGCAGCTTGATGGGACAGGCTGAAAAACTGTTTTTT	CASSLMGQAEKLFF
TRBV30	NA	TRBJ1-5	few	TGTGCCTGGGGTCCAGGGAGTAATCAGCCCCAGCATTTT	CAWGPGSNQPQHF
TRBV5-6	NA	TRBJ1-6	NA	TGTGCCAGCAGCTTGGACCGCTCCTATAATTCACCCCTCCACTTT	CASSLDRSYNSPLHF
TRBV21-1	NA	TRBJ2-7	NA	TGTGCCAGCAGCAAAGCGCTACAGGCCCTCTCTTCCTCCTACGAGCAGTACTTC	CASSKALQALSSSYEQYF
TRBV10-3	NA	TRBJ2-7	NA	TGTGCCATCAGTGAGTCGATACAACCCAACTACGAGCAGTACTTC	CAISESIQPNYEQYF
TRBV7-9	NA	TRBJ2-7	NA	TGTGCCAGCATTGACTCCCTAACCTACGAGCAGTACTTC	CASIDSLTYEQYF
TRBV9	NA	TRBJ1-2	NA	TGTGCCAGCCAAGGTTTGGAAGACTATGGCTACACCTTC	CASQGLEDYGYTF